This T cell receptor (beta chain) was documented in a study of CD8 T cells in Susac syndrome. Whole-study findings and limits: As the study acknowledged, the number of individuals in its TCR sequencing and HLA analysis was relatively small.

V dropped 0 bases and J dropped 10; count of bases not matched to a gene: 3. CDR3 size: 12 residues. Germline values: CDR1 SGHRS, CDR2 YFSETQ. RNA in amounts of about 0.5 to 1 ug was reverse transcribed with random hexamers. immunoSEQ multiplex PCR amplified TCR beta CDR3 across 54 Vbeta, 13 Jbeta. From the immunoSEQ multiplex PCR reads, TCRdb called clonotypes with MiXCR, one entry per CDR3 protein. The sample records some 110,000 distinct CDR3 sequences, just under 95% being singletons. This clonotype was picked up one time. Its antigen is as yet unknown. TCR beta sequencing was performed on blood CD8+ and CD4+ T cells. Negative isolation was used for CD8+ and CD4+ T cells, and FACS enrichment was applied to TEMRA cells.

This sequence joins TRBV5-1 and TRBJ1-1; 7 bases fit TRBD1. Sequenced: CD4+ T cells from PBMCs. This receptor was obtained from a human donor in good health. The DNA for the CDR3 is TGCGCCAGCAGCTTGGAACAGGGGAGAGCTTTCTTT. Translated: CASSLEQGRAFF.